Each of the 15 T cell receptor beta chains below was sequenced from the same sample in a study of cytomegalovirus exposure and HLA in healthy donors. Use of 60 Vbeta and 13 Jbeta primers characterized the PCR. The table came from immunoSEQ multiplex PCR; TCRdb's copy has only in-frame clones and leaves some out. The sample shows under 200,000 clones, about 75% of them seen only once. The material sequenced was PBMCs. Receptors were obtained from a middle-aged man in good health and CMV-seropositive.

The CDR3 bases are TGTGCCAGCTCACCGAGAGAGTCAGGGGGGTACGAGCAGTACTTC. Protein sequence: CASSPRESGGYEQYF. The V and J genes are TRBV18 and TRBJ2-7; TRBD1 is a possible D gene (7 bases). The CDR3 covers 15 residues. In germline, CDR1 is KGHSH, CDR2 LQKENI. V was clipped by 3 bases and J by 4 bases, with 16 bases between them.

The rearrangement links TRBV19 to TRBJ2-5; maybe TRBD2 (5 bases). The CDR3 contains 17 residues. Germline lookup yields CDR1 LNHDA and CDR2 SQIVND (reference sequence). Trimming pared 1 base from V and 0 bases from J, leaving 15 bases between. The CDR3 region has the DNA TGTGCCAGTAGTATAGGCGGGCTAGCATGGTACCAAGAGACCCAGTACTTC. Amino acids: CASSIGGLAWYQETQYF.

This clone was recorded a few times. The J gene is TRBJ1-2, the V gene TRBV4-2; 8 bases line up with TRBD1. V was clipped by 4 bases and J by 6 bases; unmatched bases: 13. The CDR3 extends over 16 amino acids. Germline V gene data show CDR1 as LGHNA and CDR2 as YNFKEQ. Written as DNA, the CDR3 is TGTGCCAGCAGCCGAGATACATTACAGGGGGAAGATGGCTACACCTTC. This codes for CASSRDTLQGEDGYTF.

The chain joins TRBV19 to TRBJ1-2; D is unresolved. The germline V gene encodes CDR1 LNHDA and CDR2 SQIVND (reference sequence). V lost 3 bases and J lost 0, with 5 bases in between. The CDR3 is 13 residues long. The CDR3 region has the DNA TGTGCCAGTAGTATCTCCCCTAACTATGGCTACACCTTC. Amino acids: CASSISPNYGYTF.

The chain recombines TRBV11-1 with TRBJ2-1; D is possibly TRBD1 (6 bases). This CDR3 contains 14 residues. The germline V gene encodes CDR1 SGHAT and CDR2 FQDESV (reference sequence). Trimming stripped 6 bases from V and 4 bases from J, with 13 bases between. The CDR3 spells CASREDRYYNEQFF. The CDR3 DNA sequence: TGTGCCAGCAGGGAAGACAGGTATTACAATGAGCAGTTCTTC.

V gene TRBV23-1 combines with J gene TRBJ2-2, with 8 bases that match TRBD1. TRBV23-1 is an ORF, and what it does is uncertain. The CDR3 contains 14 residues. V gave up 9 bases and J gave up 3 bases; unmatched junction bases: 6. The CDR3 loop reads CARMDRVDTGELFF. The DNA of the CDR3 is TGCGCCAGAATGGACAGGGTGGACACCGGGGAGCTGTTTTTT.

This chain connects TRBV7-2 to TRBJ1-4, with TRBD1 identical over 7 bases. The CDR3 has 16 residues. J gave up 6 bases and V 5 bases, and 12 bases lay outside the gene matches. Germline lookup yields CDR1 SGHTA and CDR2 FQGNSA. The CDR3 sequence is CASSLTEGARDEKLFF. The CDR3 region has the DNA TGTGCCAGCAGCCTCACCGAGGGGGCGCGGGATGAAAAACTGTTTTTT.

This sequence joins TRBV28 and TRBJ2-3, with 9 bases fitting TRBD2. The CDR3 length is 14 residues. Germline values: CDR1 MDHEN, CDR2 SYDVKM. The J segment lost 6 bases and the V segment lost 3 bases, leaving 4 bases of the junction unmatched. CDR3 DNA sequence: TGTGCCAGCAGTTTTGATAGCGGGGGTGATACGCAGTATTTT. It yields the protein CASSFDSGGDTQYF.

This chain links TRBV30 with TRBJ1-6, with no clear D. Trimming left V 6 bases short and J 6 bases short, with 12 bases between. The CDR3 covers 13 residues. CDR1 is GTSNPN and CDR2 is SVGIG in the germline V gene (reference sequence). The DNA for the CDR3 is TGTGCCTGCGCTGAGGGATTTAATTCACCCCTCCACTTT. Its protein is CACAEGFNSPLHF.

The chain couples TRBV2 to TRBJ2-3; 7 nucleotides match TRBD2. The CDR3 contains 15 residues. In germline, CDR1 is SNHLY, CDR2 FYNNEI. The V and J ends lost 1 base and 4 bases, in that order; junction bases with no gene match: 5. CDR3 nucleotide sequence: TGTGCCAGCAGTGAAGAGGGAGGGAATGCAGATACGCAGTATTTT. Translating it yields CASSEEGGNADTQYF.

This chain uses TRBV5-1 with TRBJ2-7, with D possibly TRBD1 on 5 matching bases. CDR1 and CDR2 from the germline V gene are SGHRS and YFSETQ. The V end was cut by 4 bases, the J end by 1 base, with 9 bases between. The CDR3 is made up of 13 amino acids. CDR3 in amino acids: CASSLTDSYEQYF. The CDR3 region has the DNA TGCGCCAGCAGCCTGACAGATTCCTACGAGCAGTACTTC.

This clone was detected a few times. The chain has TRBV29-1 and TRBJ1-5, with D unclear. The CDR3 is made up of 12 amino acids. Trimming removed 6 bases at V and 0 bases at J, with 6 bases between. CDR1 and CDR2 (germline): SQVTM, ANQGSEA. CDR3 protein: CSVTDSNQPQHF. CDR3 nucleotides: TGCAGCGTCACAGATAGCAATCAGCCCCAGCATTTT.

A few counts support this clone. V gene TRBV6-5 combines with J gene TRBJ1-3, with D possibly TRBD1 on 5 matching bases. CDR1 is MNHEY, CDR2 SVGAGI, per germline. V gave up 3 bases and J gave up 1 base, with 10 bases separating them. This CDR3 spans 15 amino acids. For the CDR3, the DNA is TGTGCCAGCAGTTATTCATCAGGGTCTGGAAACACCATATATTTT. Protein sequence: CASSYSSGSGNTIYF.

The rearrangement links TRBV28 to TRBJ1-1; D gene unclear. With 5 bases removed from V and 7 bases from J, the gap between germline ends came to 11 bases. Germline V gene sequence: CDR1 MDHEN, CDR2 SYDVKM. The CDR3 extends over 12 amino acids. Here the CDR3 DNA reads TGTGCCAGCAGTCTGCGTCATATTGAAGCTTTCTTT. Translated, it gives CASSLRHIEAFF.

The chain combines TRBV28 with TRBJ2-1; D is perhaps TRBD1 (6 bases). The CDR3 covers 14 residues. Looked up from germline, CDR1 is MDHEN and CDR2 is SYDVKM. Trimming took off 5 bases at V and 15 bases at J, with 23 bases between the two ends. CDR3 sequence (DNA): TGTGCCAGCAGTACCGAACAGGGCGGTCTGGCATGGTTCTTC. Translation gives CASSTEQGGLAWFF.